One sample yielded the 6 T cell receptor beta chains listed below, sequenced in a study of blood T cell repertoires in COVID-19. Clones were read by immunoSEQ multiplex PCR, and TCRdb kept only the in-frame ones, dropping some. The repertoire holds about 200,000 clones, with about four fifths as singletons. Sequenced input: peripheral blood. The source of these receptors is a man aged 55-75 years with acute or convalescent COVID-19.

This chain uses TRBV7-7 with TRBJ2-1; TRBD2 aligns across 9 bases. Unmatched junction bases numbered 15, after V lost 5 bases and J lost 4 bases. The CDR3 runs to 18 residues. CDR1 and CDR2 from the germline V gene are SSHAT and FNYEAQ (reference sequence). This CDR3 is CASSPLVVLAGPYNEQFF. For the CDR3, the DNA is TGTGCCAGCAGCCCCCTGGTGGTCCTAGCGGGACCGTACAATGAGCAGTTCTTC.

This chain uses TRBV7-9 with TRBJ1-4; D may be TRBD1 (6 bases). Trimming took 5 bases from V and 3 from J, leaving 13 bases between them. The germline V gene encodes CDR1 SEHNR and CDR2 FQNEAQ (reference sequence). CDR3 length equals 15 residues. The CDR3 loop reads CASSAQGFANEKLFF. The DNA for the CDR3 is TGTGCCAGCAGCGCCCAGGGGTTTGCTAATGAAAAACTGTTTTTT.

The gene calls are TRBV5-1 and TRBJ1-1; D is unresolved. There are 15 residues in the CDR3. Germline V gives CDR1 SGHRS, CDR2 YFSETQ. Trimming shortened V by 0 bases and J by 7 bases, and 16 bases separated the two germline ends. The DNA of the CDR3 is TGCGCCAGCAGCTTGGGTGGCAGCGCAGGAGGTGAAGCTTTCTTT. Protein sequence: CASSLGGSAGGEAFF.

The CDR3 DNA is TGTGCCAGCTCAAACGGGGAACAGCCCCAGCATTTT. This sequence encodes CASSNGEQPQHF. The rearrangement joins TRBV18 to TRBJ1-5, with D unclear. The CDR3 sequence is 12 residues long. Trimming cost V 5 bases and J 7 bases, with 9 bases left between them. The germline V gene encodes CDR1 KGHSH and CDR2 LQKENI.

The chain uses TRBV4-1 and TRBJ2-1; 12 positions agree with TRBD1. V lost 8 bases to trimming and J lost 9 bases; unmatched junction nucleotides: 5. CDR1 MGHRA and CDR2 YSYEKL come from the germline V gene. The CDR3 is 13 amino acids. The CDR3, as DNA: TGCGCCAGCGAGGGACAGGGGGCCTCTGAGCAGTTCTTC. It yields the protein CASEGQGASEQFF.

CDR3 sequence reads: CASSLTGTAGYTF. The CDR3 DNA reads TGCGCCAGCAGCTTAACCGGGACAGCGGGCTACACCTTC. The V gene is TRBV5-1, the J gene TRBJ1-2; 7 bases match TRBD1. The CDR3 spans 13 residues. The V segment lost 2 bases and the J segment 8 bases; nucleotides outside the gene matches: 6. Germline assignment: CDR1 SGHRS and CDR2 YFSETQ.